These 18 T cell receptor beta chains share one sample of origin, sequenced in a study of shared clonotypes between healthy human individuals. Sequencing used immunoSEQ multiplex PCR; TCRdb keeps in-frame clones, though not all of them. The sample gives approximately 530,000 clones, 90% to 96% of which show up once; about 0.068% is in the top ten. Sequencing was done on a sample of naive CD4+ T cells sorted from blood. Regarding subset: CD45RA+ positively selected. Every receptor here comes from a woman in her twenties or thirties in good health.

The DNA for the CDR3 is TGTGCCAGCATCCCCAACGGGAAGACAGGGGGGGGGTATGATCAGCCCCAGCATTTT. The encoded protein is CASIPNGKTGGGYDQPQHF. V is TRBV5-8 and J is TRBJ1-5; 9 bases are shared with TRBD1. V gave up 6 bases and J gave up 5 bases; unmatched junction bases: 21. Germline CDR1 reads SGHTS; CDR2 reads YDEGEE. This CDR3 is built from 19 residues.

About this clone: Other DNA sequences in this specimen translate into the identical CDR3. This chain joins TRBV5-1 and TRBJ2-7, with TRBD1 matching over 12 bases. This CDR3 has 14 amino acids. Trimming took 4 bases from V and 6 from J; bases not matched to a gene: 5. Germline lookup yields CDR1 SGHRS and CDR2 YFSETQ. The CDR3 is CASSPGQGAGEQYF. CDR3 nucleotides: TGCGCCAGCAGCCCGGGACAGGGGGCGGGCGAGCAGTACTTC.

This chain's CDR3 is CAWKQTGTGNTIYF. The CDR3 nucleotides read TGTGCCTGGAAACAAACAGGGACTGGAAACACCATATATTTT. The V call is TRBV30, the J call TRBJ1-3, with a weak D call TRBD1 (6 bases). Trimming took 4 bases from V and 2 from J, leaving 12 bases between them. The CDR3 runs to 14 residues. Germline CDR1 reads GTSNPN; CDR2 reads SVGIG (reference sequence).

This clone was detected once. This sequence joins TRBV28 and TRBJ2-7; D perhaps matches TRBD2 (5 bases). Trimming stripped 8 bases from V and 6 bases from J, with 14 bases between. This CDR3 region has 12 residues. CDR1 is MDHEN, CDR2 SYDVKM, per germline. Written as DNA, the CDR3 is TGTGCCAGCGCTGAGATTCGGGGCGAGCAGTACTTC. Its protein product is CASAEIRGEQYF.

The genes are TRBV5-6 and TRBJ1-5; maybe TRBD1 (5 bases). In germline, CDR1 is SGHDT, CDR2 YYEEEE. V lost 2 bases and J 4 bases, leaving 10 bases between the germline ends. CDR3 size: 14 residues. The DNA of the CDR3 is TGTGCCAGCAGCTTTATCCAGGGAAATCAGCCCCAGCATTTT. Translating gives CASSFIQGNQPQHF.

The chain carries TRBV19 and TRBJ2-5, with 10 bases aligning to TRBD2. Trimming cost V 10 bases and J 5 bases; bases outside gene matches: 7. Germline V gene data show CDR1 as LNHDA and CDR2 as SQIVND (reference sequence). The CDR3 extends over 13 amino acids. The CDR3 coding sequence is TGTGCCACCTCAGCGGGAGGGCAGGAGACCCAGTACTTC. It codes for CATSAGGQETQYF.

On this clone: This sample includes further DNA sequences coding for the same CDR3. The chain employs TRBV28 and TRBJ2-1; D is unclear. Trimming stripped 6 bases from V and 7 bases from J, with 7 bases between. Germline CDR1 MDHEN, CDR2 SYDVKM. The CDR3 extends over 11 amino acids. Here the CDR3 reads CASSLYNEQFF. The CDR3 DNA reads TGTGCCAGCAGCCTCTATAATGAGCAGTTCTTC. Combining the CDR3 with reference TRBV28 and TRBJ2-1 gives the whole variable domain DVKVTQSSRYLVKRTGEKVFLECVQDMDHENMFWYRQDPGLGLRLIYFSYDVKMKEKGDIPEGYSVSREKKERFSLILESASTNQTSMYLCASSLYNEQFFGPGTRLTVL.

This clone was detected once. This rearrangement joins TRBV6-1 to TRBJ2-7; D not certain. Germline loops: CDR1 MNHNS, CDR2 SASEGT. The V and J ends lost 0 bases and 1 base respectively, with 1 base between them. This CDR3 contains 12 residues. Here the CDR3 reads CASSEASYEQYF. CDR3 nucleotides: TGTGCCAGCAGTGAAGCATCCTACGAGCAGTACTTC.

With regard to this clone: Other DNA sequences in the same sample also yield this CDR3. V and J are TRBV18 and TRBJ2-7; D gene ambiguous. Germline CDR1 and CDR2: KGHSH and LQKENI. V was cut by 3 bases and J by 0 bases, with 12 bases left in between. The CDR3 runs 15 residues. CDR3 amino acids: CASSPRSGSSYEQYF. The CDR3, as DNA: TGTGCCAGCTCACCGAGGTCGGGTAGCTCCTACGAGCAGTACTTC.

The V and J genes are TRBV27 and TRBJ2-7; D is undetermined. From germline, CDR1 is MNHEY and CDR2 SMNVEV (reference sequence). The V gene lost 9 bases and the J gene lost 5 bases, with 14 bases spanning the gap. This CDR3 is built from 12 residues. The CDR3 protein is CARDRLPNEQYF. The CDR3 nucleotides read TGTGCCAGGGATAGGCTACCTAACGAGCAGTACTTC.

This chain uses TRBV7-6 with TRBJ2-7; D possibly corresponds to TRBD1 (6 bases). The CDR3 has 13 residues. Germline V gives CDR1 SGHVS, CDR2 FNYEAQ. V lost 5 bases and J 3 bases, leaving 11 bases between the germline ends. CDR3 sequence: CASSRDTNYEQYF. DNA of the CDR3: TGTGCCAGCAGCCGGGACACAAACTACGAGCAGTACTTC.

This chain links TRBV2 with TRBJ2-7; TRBD1 is a possible D gene (6 bases). Trimming removed 6 bases at V and 2 bases at J, with 8 bases between. Germline CDR1 and CDR2: SNHLY and FYNNEI. This CDR3 has 12 residues. In nucleotides, the CDR3 is TGTGCCAGCAGGACAGGAACCTACGAGCAGTACTTC. This gives the protein CASRTGTYEQYF.

The CDR3 spells CASRTGDSSATEAFF. Written as DNA, the CDR3 is TGCGCCAGCCGAACCGGGGACAGCTCGGCCACTGAAGCTTTCTTT. This chain links TRBV5-1 with TRBJ1-1; 7 bases are shared with TRBD1. Germline V CDR1 and CDR2: SGHRS, YFSETQ. V shed 7 bases and J 4 bases; nucleotides not matched to a gene: 13. The CDR3 covers 15 residues.

This chain connects TRBV28 to TRBJ2-1, with 11 bases lining up with TRBD2. V dropped 4 bases and J dropped 7; count of bases not matched to a gene: 6. Germline V CDR1 and CDR2: MDHEN, SYDVKM. CDR3 length: 15 residues. CDR3 residues: CASSSTSGMMNEQFF. In DNA form, the CDR3 reads TGTGCCAGCAGTTCGACTAGCGGGATGATGAATGAGCAGTTCTTC.

The rearrangement links TRBV29-1 to TRBJ1-1; D is uncertain. Germline CDR1 SQVTM, CDR2 ANQGSEA. Trimming cost V 5 bases and J 0 bases, with 10 bases left between them. CDR3 size: 13 residues. CDR3 sequence reads: CSVRVGMNTEAFF. CDR3 nucleotide sequence: TGCAGCGTTCGGGTCGGTATGAACACTGAAGCTTTCTTT. The full variable domain, with the rest looked up from reference TRBV29-1 and TRBJ1-1, is SAVISQKPSRDICQRGTSLTIQCQVDSQVTMMFWYRQQPGQSLTLIATANQGSEATYESGFVIDKFPISRPNLTFSTLTVSNMSPEDSSIYLCSVRVGMNTEAFFGQGTRLTVV.

The chain couples TRBV11-3 to TRBJ2-7, with a tentative D call TRBD2 (5 bases). This CDR3 is 13 amino acids long. Trimming took 5 bases from V and 5 from J, leaving 13 bases between them. Germline V gene lookup returns CDR1 SGHNT and CDR2 YENEEA. The CDR3 DNA is TGTGCCAGCAGCCTAGCTAACGGCCACGAGCAGTACTTC. Translating gives CASSLANGHEQYF.

The V and J genes are TRBV28 and TRBJ2-3; the D is unclear. Trimming took 3 bases from V and 7 from J, leaving 8 bases between them. From germline, CDR1 is MDHEN and CDR2 SYDVKM. The CDR3 consists of 12 residues. CDR3 in DNA: TGTGCCAGCAGTTTGTGGGAAAATACGCAGTATTTT. Amino acids: CASSLWENTQYF.

In its sample, this clone was seen once. The V call is TRBV2, the J call TRBJ2-1; D uncertain. The V gene's germline CDR1 is SNHLY and CDR2 FYNNEI. The V gene lost 3 bases and the J gene lost 2 bases, with 11 bases spanning the gap. The CDR3 sequence is 15 residues long. CDR3 DNA sequence: TGTGCCAGCAGTGATGGGCGGAGCCCCTACAATGAGCAGTTCTTC. Protein sequence: CASSDGRSPYNEQFF.